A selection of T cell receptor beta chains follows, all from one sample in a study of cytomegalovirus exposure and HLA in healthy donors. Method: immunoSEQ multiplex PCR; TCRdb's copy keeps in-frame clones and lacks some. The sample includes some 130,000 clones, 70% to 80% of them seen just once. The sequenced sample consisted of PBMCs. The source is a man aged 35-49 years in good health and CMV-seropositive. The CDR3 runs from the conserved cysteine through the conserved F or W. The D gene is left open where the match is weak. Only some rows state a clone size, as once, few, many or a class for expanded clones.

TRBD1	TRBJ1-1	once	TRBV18	CASSGGQRNTEAFF	TGTGCCAGCTCAGGGGGACAGAGGAACACTGAAGCTTTCTTT
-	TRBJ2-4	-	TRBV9	CASSVDSLAKNIQYF	TGTGCCAGCAGCGTAGATTCCCTAGCCAAAAACATTCAGTACTTC
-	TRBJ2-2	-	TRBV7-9	CASSLGFRGANTGELFF	TGTGCCAGCAGCTTAGGGTTCAGGGGCGCGAACACCGGGGAGCTGTTTTTT
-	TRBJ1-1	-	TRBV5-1	CASSLFGREAEAFF	TGCGCCAGCAGCTTATTCGGCAGGGAGGCTGAAGCTTTCTTT
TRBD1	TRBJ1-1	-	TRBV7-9	CASSFGGDRHSEAFF	TGTGCCAGCAGCTTTGGTGGGGACAGACATAGTGAAGCTTTCTTT
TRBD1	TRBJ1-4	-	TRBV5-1	CASSPDRGGEKLFF	TGCGCCAGCAGCCCGGACAGGGGAGGAGAAAAACTGTTTTTT
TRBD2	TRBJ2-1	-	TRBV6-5	CASSSQTSGTSGEQFF	TGTGCCAGCAGTTCCCAAACCTCCGGGACTAGCGGCGAGCAGTTCTTC
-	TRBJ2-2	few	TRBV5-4	CASSLGRPGELFF	TGTGCCAGCAGCCTAGGCCGACCCGGGGAGCTGTTTTTT
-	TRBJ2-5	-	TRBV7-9	CASSLLGETQYF	TGTGCCAGCAGCTTACTCGGGGAGACCCAGTACTTC
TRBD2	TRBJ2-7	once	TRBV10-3	CAIRPGLAGEYEQYF	TGTGCCATCAGACCAGGACTAGCGGGAGAATACGAGCAGTACTTC
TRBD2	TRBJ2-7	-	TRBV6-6	CASSGVQAGGSYEQYF	TGTGCCAGCAGTGGAGTTCAAGCGGGAGGCTCCTACGAGCAGTACTTC
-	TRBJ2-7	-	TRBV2	CASSPDLAAEQYF	TGTGCCAGCAGTCCGGACTTAGCGGCCGAGCAGTACTTC
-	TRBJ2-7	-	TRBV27	CASSFREGSSYEQYF	TGTGCCAGCAGTTTCCGAGAGGGTAGCTCCTACGAGCAGTACTTC
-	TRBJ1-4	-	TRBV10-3	CAIRGGLNEKLFF	TGTGCCATCAGAGGTGGGCTTAATGAAAAACTGTTTTTT
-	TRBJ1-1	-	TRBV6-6	CASSYVSGNTEAFF	TGTGCCAGCAGTTACGTCAGCGGGAACACTGAAGCTTTCTTT
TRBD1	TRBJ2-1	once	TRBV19	CASSPPGTELYNEQFF	TGTGCCAGTAGCCCCCCCGGGACAGAGCTATACAATGAGCAGTTCTTC
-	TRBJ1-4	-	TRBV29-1	CSVELDSGEKLFF	TGCAGCGTTGAACTGGACAGTGGTGAAAAACTGTTTTTT
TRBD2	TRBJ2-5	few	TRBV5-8	CASSFPGGGQTQYF	TGTGCCAGCAGCTTTCCTGGGGGAGGGCAGACCCAGTACTTC
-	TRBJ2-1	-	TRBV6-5	CASSYALGGAGDEQFF	TGTGCCAGCAGTTACGCGCTAGGAGGGGCTGGCGATGAGCAGTTCTTC
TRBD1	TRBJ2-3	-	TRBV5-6	CASSPTGQARRDTQYF	TGTGCCAGCAGCCCCACGGGACAGGCCCGCCGGGATACGCAGTATTTT
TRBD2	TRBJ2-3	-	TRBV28	CASSPGLGSDTQYF	TGTGCCAGCAGTCCTGGACTAGGTTCAGATACGCAGTATTTT
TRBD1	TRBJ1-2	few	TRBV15	CATSRDFVGQGTYGYTF	TGTGCCACCAGCAGAGATTTTGTGGGACAGGGGACCTATGGCTACACCTTC
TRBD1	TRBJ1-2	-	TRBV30	CAWGTGTGTYGYTF	TGTGCCTGGGGGACCGGGACAGGCACCTATGGCTACACCTTC
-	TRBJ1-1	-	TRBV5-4	CASHERGGMNTEAFF	TGTGCCAGCCACGAACGAGGCGGTATGAACACTGAAGCTTTCTTT
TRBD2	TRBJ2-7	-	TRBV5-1	CASSFGTSGISSYEQYF	TGCGCCAGCAGCTTCGGGACTAGCGGGATATCCTCCTACGAGCAGTACTTC
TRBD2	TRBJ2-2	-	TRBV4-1	CASSQDRGLAGRVTGELFF	TGCGCCAGCAGCCAAGATCGGGGACTAGCGGGACGGGTCACCGGGGAGCTGTTTTTT
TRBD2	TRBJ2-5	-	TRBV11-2	CASSHTLISGRLETQYF	TGTGCCAGCAGCCACACCCTCATTAGCGGGAGGTTAGAGACCCAGTACTTC